These T cell receptor beta chains were read from a single sample in a study of beta chain features in type 1 diabetes. TCRdb's copy holds only in-frame clones and misses some; the assay was immunoSEQ multiplex PCR. This sample carries nearly 350,000 clones, 7% to 10% of them seen once, and the ten largest clones take about 1%. The source material was central memory CD4+ T cells from blood. The receptors here all came from a man aged 30-40 years with type 1 diabetes. CDR3s include the opening cysteine and the closing phenylalanine or tryptophan. The D gene is left open where the match is weak. Clone sizes are given selectively: once, few, many, or a class where the clone is expanded.

V	J	size	D	DNA	CDR3
TRBV2	TRBJ2-2	.	.	TGTGCCAGCAGTGATGTTGGGGGAGGCACCGGGGAGCTGTTTTTT	CASSDVGGGTGELFF
TRBV5-1	TRBJ2-3	few	.	TGCGCCAGCAGCTTGTTGGCGGGGGCCCTCTTCACAGATACGCAGTATTTT	CASSLLAGALFTDTQYF
TRBV7-7	TRBJ2-1	few	TRBD2	TGTGCTAGCAGCTTGGGGACTAGCGGGGACAATGAGCAGTTCTTC	CASSLGTSGDNEQFF
TRBV2	TRBJ2-2	.	TRBD2	TGTGCCAGCGGGGGGGACGGCCTCGGGGAGCTGTTTTTT	CASGGDGLGELFF
TRBV18	TRBJ2-7	few	.	TGTGCCAGCTCACCAAGCCAGGGCTCCTACGAGCAGTACTTC	CASSPSQGSYEQYF
TRBV29-1	TRBJ1-6	.	.	TGCAGCGTAGGAGCGGGTGATAATTCACCCCTCCACTTT	CSVGAGDNSPLHF
TRBV11-2	TRBJ2-4	.	.	TGTGCCAGCAGCTTATCGGGGGCTGGTGACATTCAGTACTTC	CASSLSGAGDIQYF
TRBV25-1	TRBJ1-5	few	.	TGTGCCAGCAGTGACCCCCTAACAGGGAGTAGCAATCAGCCCCAGCATTTT	CASSDPLTGSSNQPQHF
TRBV29-1	TRBJ2-5	.	.	TGCAGCGTTGAATTCCCTCCGGGAATTCAAGAGACCCAGTACTTC	CSVEFPPGIQETQYF
TRBV9	TRBJ1-6	.	.	TGTGCCAGCAGCGCCTCCTCGGATTCACCCCTCCACTTT	CASSASSDSPLHF
TRBV28	TRBJ1-4	.	TRBD1	TGTGCCAGCAGTGGGCGGACAGGGCCGGAAAAACTGTTTTTT	CASSGRTGPEKLFF
TRBV28	TRBJ1-4	few	.	TGTGCCAGCAGTTCCCATGGGCAGAGTAATGAAAAACTGTTTTTT	CASSSHGQSNEKLFF
TRBV7-2	TRBJ2-4	few	.	TGTGCCAGCAGCTCGGGGACTGCAGGCAAAAACATTCAGTACTTC	CASSSGTAGKNIQYF
TRBV5-6	TRBJ2-5	.	.	TGTGCCAGCAGCTTGGATGCGGAGACCCAGTACTTC	CASSLDAETQYF
TRBV4-3	TRBJ1-2	.	.	TGCGCCAGCAGCCAAAGGCCGAACTATGGCTACACCTTC	CASSQRPNYGYTF
TRBV27	TRBJ1-6	.	.	TGTGCCAGCAGTCCTCAGGGTACCATCCTCGGTTCACCCCTCCACTTT	CASSPQGTILGSPLHF